The clone carrying this T cell receptor (beta chain) was picked up a small number of times. The antigen remains unidentified. The source of the sample is a study of T-cell memory formation after mild COVID-19. Looking at the study overall: Clustering of TCRs was largely donor specific.

The study's findings and limits: Shrinking CD4+ clones were chiefly CM and EM; CD8+ ones were chiefly EMRA. Pre-infection memory carried some responding clones, suggesting that cross-reactive memory joined.

Constant-segment primers were used for 5'RACE, and the resulting TCR alpha and TCR beta cDNA libraries carried sample barcodes and UMIs. TCRdb passed the 5' RACE reads through MiXCR, listing each CDR3 protein once. The table records fewer than 70,000 distinct CDR3 sequences, more than 9% of them present only once. The CDR3 consists of 14 residues. The germline gives CDR1 SGHRS, CDR2 YFSETQ. The germline V and J ends were trimmed by 0 bases and 6 bases, with 12 bases remaining between them. The source of this sequence is a man younger than 35 who had mild COVID-19 (a few samples of this study predate the infection). Cell type and time point are not known. Sequenced input: PBMCs or a T cell subset sorted from them (not recorded which). The V gene is TRBV5-1, the J gene TRBJ1-1; D perhaps matches TRBD1 (5 bases). As DNA, the CDR3 is TGCGCCAGCAGCTTGGTGCAGGGAGGCTCTGAAGCTTTCTTT. It codes for CASSLVQGGSEAFF.